The 28 T cell receptor beta chains below were found in one sample sequenced in a study of T cells in Graves' hyperthyroidism and ophthalmopathy. Regions amplified from RNA transcripts were the TCR beta CDR3 regions. TCR CDR3 regions were first amplified by RT-PCR with HTBI primers. MiXCR, run by TCRdb on the multiplex PCR reads, gives a single entry per CDR3 protein. The sample consists of about 350,000 distinct CDR3 sequences, about 20% of them appearing once. The specimen sequenced was blood. The source of these receptors is a woman in her late teens or twenties with Graves' hyperthyroidism.

As regards this clonotype: Given a much more abundant clone one base away, this may be a read error. This sequence joins TRBV30 and TRBJ1-3; no definite D call. V was trimmed by 5 bases and J by 0 bases, leaving 8 bases between them. Germline V CDR1 and CDR2: GTSNPN, SVGIG (reference sequence). There are 13 residues in the CDR3. CDR3 loop: CAWVRGSGNTIYF. CDR3 sequence (DNA): TGTGCCTGGGTCAGAGGCTCTGGAAACACCATATATTTT.

In its sample, this clonotype was seen many times. V is TRBV27 and J is TRBJ1-2; 7 bases agree with TRBD1. The CDR3 is made up of 15 amino acids. Germline CDR1 MNHEY, CDR2 SMNVEV (reference sequence). Trimming at V came to 5 bases and at J to 2 bases, leaving 8 bases not matched to a gene. The CDR3 DNA sequence: TGTGCCAGCAGTCCCGAGACAGGGCGGAACTATGGCTACACCTTC. This codes for CASSPETGRNYGYTF.

This clonotype was detected ten times or more. This chain joins TRBV11-2 and TRBJ1-2; possibly TRBD1 for D (5 bases). V lost 5 bases and J lost 8, with 15 bases in between. This CDR3 spans 13 amino acids. Germline CDR1 and CDR2: SGHAT and FQNNGV. The CDR3 spells CASSDAGAAGYTF. The CDR3 nucleotides are TGTGCCAGCAGCGACGCTGGGGCAGCCGGCTACACCTTC. Based on the CDR3 plus reference TRBV11-2 and TRBJ1-2, the full variable domain is EAGVAQSPRYKIIEKRQSVAFWCNPISGHATLYWYQQILGQGPKLLIQFQNNGVVDDSQLPKDRFSAERLKGVDSTLKIQPAKLEDSAVYLCASSDAGAAGYTFGSGTRLTVV.

This clonotype came up many times. The rearrangement joins TRBV12-3 or TRBV12-4 to TRBJ1-2, with D possibly being TRBD1 (5 bases). Trimming shortened V by 0 bases and J by 1 base, and 9 bases separated the two germline ends. This CDR3 spans 15 amino acids. CDR3 sequence: CASSLAAGSNYGYTF. For the CDR3, the DNA is TGTGCCAGCAGTTTAGCAGCAGGGAGTAACTATGGCTACACCTTC.

This clonotype showed up many times. V usage is TRBV27 and J usage is TRBJ1-1, with 7 nucleotides matching TRBD1. Looked up from germline, CDR1 is MNHEY and CDR2 is SMNVEV (reference sequence). The V and J ends lost 6 bases and 0 bases, in that order; junction bases with no gene match: 10. CDR3 length equals 16 residues. Here the CDR3 DNA reads TGTGCCAGCAGCCAATTTCCGGGACAGCTGAACACTGAAGCTTTCTTT. Its protein is CASSQFPGQLNTEAFF.

The chain couples TRBV3-1 to TRBJ1-2; no firm D call. V was pared by 0 bases and J by 3 bases, with 14 bases between. The CDR3 loop spans 16 amino acids. Germline-derived CDR1 and CDR2 are LGHDT and YNNKEL (reference sequence). Written as DNA, the CDR3 is TGTGCCAGCAGCCAAGACCCCCGGGGAGTGGACTATGGCTACACCTTC. Its translation is CASSQDPRGVDYGYTF.

In this sample, this clonotype turned up many times. This rearrangement joins TRBV2 to TRBJ1-1; D not certain. Germline V lookup: CDR1 SNHLY, CDR2 FYNNEI. The CDR3 contains 16 residues. Trimming stripped 5 bases from V and 0 bases from J, with 16 bases between. This CDR3 is CASSLLVVVLNTEAFF. CDR3 in DNA: TGTGCCAGCAGTCTATTGGTGGTAGTCTTGAACACTGAAGCTTTCTTT.

The sample holds many counts of this clonotype. This chain links TRBV15 with TRBJ1-2; D not certain. The length of the CDR3 is 15 residues. In germline, CDR1 is LNHNV, CDR2 YYDKDF (reference sequence). Deletions cut 0 bases from V and 8 bases from J, with 16 bases between. CDR3 sequence: CATSRDRYRVGGYTF. CDR3 DNA sequence: TGTGCCACCAGCAGAGATCGGTATAGGGTGGGAGGCTACACCTTC.

This clonotype was counted at least ten times. The chain has TRBV28 and TRBJ2-5; D unresolved. Trimming stripped 3 bases from V and 2 bases from J, with 7 bases between. The length of the CDR3 is 13 residues. Germline CDR1 and CDR2: MDHEN and SYDVKM. CDR3 residues: CASSFPAQETQYF. The CDR3 coding sequence is TGTGCCAGCAGTTTTCCTGCGCAAGAGACCCAGTACTTC.

This clonotype was seen repeatedly, ten times or more. The V gene is TRBV10-1, the J gene TRBJ1-1; D perhaps matches TRBD1 (5 bases). Trimming stripped 3 bases from V and 4 bases from J, with 18 bases between. Germline CDR1 is WNHNN and CDR2 is SYGVQD (reference sequence). This CDR3 is built from 16 residues. CDR3 sequence: CASSDSRDLLRTEAFF. The CDR3 nucleotides are TGCGCCAGCAGTGATTCAAGGGACCTCCTTCGCACTGAAGCTTTCTTT.

This sequence joins TRBV11-2 and TRBJ2-7, with D perhaps TRBD1 (5 bases). V gave up 6 bases and J gave up 2 bases, with 11 bases separating them. The germline V gene has CDR1 SGHAT and CDR2 FQNNGV. The CDR3 is 13 residues long. Here the CDR3 reads CASRRQSTYEQYF. The CDR3, as DNA: TGTGCCAGCAGACGACAGTCTACCTACGAGCAGTACTTC. The entire variable domain, with the rest obtained from reference TRBV11-2 and TRBJ2-7, is as follows: EAGVAQSPRYKIIEKRQSVAFWCNPISGHATLYWYQQILGQGPKLLIQFQNNGVVDDSQLPKDRFSAERLKGVDSTLKIQPAKLEDSAVYLCASRRQSTYEQYFGPGTRLTVT.

This clonotype was counted only a few times. V gene TRBV13 combines with J gene TRBJ2-7, with D possibly being TRBD1 (6 bases). The CDR3 contains 15 residues. Trimming removed 5 bases at V and 4 bases at J, with 18 bases between. CDR1 is PRHDT and CDR2 is FYEKMQ in the germline V gene (reference sequence). The CDR3 region has the DNA TGTGCCAGCAGCCCAGGACTGGGGGCGAAATACGAGCAGTACTTC. This gives the protein CASSPGLGAKYEQYF.

This chain joins TRBV4-1 and TRBJ2-5; 9 nucleotides align to TRBD2. Germline CDR1 is MGHRA and CDR2 is YSYEKL. V gave up 3 bases and J gave up 3 bases; unmatched junction bases: 14. CDR3 size: 18 residues. The chain's CDR3 is CASSHALFVSGGEETQYF. CDR3 DNA sequence: TGCGCCAGCAGCCATGCCTTGTTCGTTAGCGGGGGAGAAGAGACCCAGTACTTC.

This clonotype occurred many times. V usage is TRBV10-3 and J usage is TRBJ1-1, with a tentative D call TRBD1 (6 bases). Germline assignment: CDR1 ENHRY and CDR2 SYGVKD. Trimming removed 10 bases at V and 4 bases at J, with 13 bases between. The CDR3 has 12 amino acids. Written as DNA, the CDR3 is TGTGCCACCGAGGGGGGTAGCACTGAAGCTTTCTTT. Encoded protein: CATEGGSTEAFF.

Comments on this clonotype: This CDR3 fails to terminate in the conserved phenylalanine or tryptophan, so it likely reflects a read error. This chain connects TRBV19 to TRBJ1-5, with D possibly TRBD1 on 5 matching bases. Germline CDR1 reads LNHDA; CDR2 reads SQIVND (reference sequence). This CDR3 spans 13 amino acids. Trimming left V 5 bases short and J 4 bases short, with 9 bases between. The CDR3: CASSGAGNQPQHL. The CDR3 bases are TGTGCCAGTAGTGGCGCAGGGAATCAGCCCCAGCATCTT.

This clonotype is a singleton in its sample. This sequence joins TRBV24-1 and TRBJ2-7; a possible D gene is TRBD2 (6 bases). Germline assignment: CDR1 KGHDR and CDR2 SFDVKD. V lost 8 bases and J 10 bases, leaving 23 bases between the germline ends. This CDR3 has 14 amino acids. The chain's CDR3 is CATTPQGLRREQYF. CDR3 bases: TGTGCCACCACGCCCCAGGGACTCCGTCGGGAACAGTACTTC.

The rearrangement links TRBV6-1 to TRBJ2-5, with no clear D. Per germline, CDR1 MNHNS and CDR2 SASEGT. This CDR3 has 14 residues. V dropped 6 bases and J dropped 3 bases, with 14 bases sitting between them. The CDR3 DNA reads as TGTGCCAGCAGGGACCGGGCCAGTGAAGAGACCCAGTACTTC. It specifies CASRDRASEETQYF.

The table lists this clonotype with many counts. This rearrangement joins TRBV11-2 to TRBJ2-5; TRBD1 matches at 8 bases. V dropped 1 base and J dropped 5; count of bases not matched to a gene: 12. The germline V gene has CDR1 SGHAT and CDR2 FQNNGV. The CDR3 length is 17 residues. The CDR3 spells CASSLVVEQGVRETQYF. The CDR3 DNA follows: TGTGCCAGCAGCTTAGTAGTTGAACAGGGGGTAAGGGAGACCCAGTACTTC.

There are many counts of this clonotype. The chain links TRBV6-1 to TRBJ2-6, with D tentatively TRBD1 (5 bases). The CDR3 is made up of 16 amino acids. Looked up from germline, CDR1 is MNHNS and CDR2 is SASEGT. V lost 2 bases and J 0 bases, leaving 8 bases between the germline ends. Written as DNA, the CDR3 is TGTGCCAGCAGTGAACTTCAGGGCTCTGGGGCCAACGTCCTGACTTTC. Its protein is CASSELQGSGANVLTF.

This clonotype was counted at least ten times. The rearrangement joins TRBV2 to TRBJ2-2, with TRBD1 identical over 9 bases. The CDR3 sequence is 14 residues long. The V gene end was trimmed by 8 bases and the J gene end by 0 bases; junction bases not matched to a gene: 1. Per the germline V gene, CDR1 is SNHLY and CDR2 is FYNNEI. CDR3 nucleotides: TGTGCCAGCGGGGACAGGGCGAACACCGGGGAGCTGTTTTTT. As protein: CASGDRANTGELFF.

The chain employs TRBV3-1 and TRBJ1-1, with D perhaps TRBD1 (5 bases). With 4 bases removed from V and 1 base from J, the gap between germline ends came to 13 bases. This CDR3 has 15 residues. Germline V gene lookup returns CDR1 LGHDT and CDR2 YNNKEL (reference sequence). CDR3 in amino acids: CASSLSGTKNTEAFF. For the CDR3, the DNA is TGTGCCAGCAGCCTCTCCGGGACTAAGAACACTGAAGCTTTCTTT.

This clonotype was picked up many times. The chain recombines TRBV12-3 or TRBV12-4 with TRBJ1-2, with D hard to call. Trimming took 3 bases from V and 4 from J, leaving 6 bases between them. The CDR3 is 12 residues long. The CDR3, as DNA: TGTGCCAGCAGTTTTAGGGTCTATGGCTACACCTTC. As protein: CASSFRVYGYTF.

The chain combines TRBV24-1 with TRBJ1-5; D is undetermined. In germline, CDR1 is KGHDR, CDR2 SFDVKD. The CDR3 loop spans 14 amino acids. Trimming removed 5 bases at V and 3 bases at J, with 10 bases between. CDR3 in amino acids: CATSAGRPNQPQHF. CDR3 nucleotide sequence: TGTGCCACCAGTGCTGGACGGCCCAATCAGCCCCAGCATTTT.

In its sample, this clonotype was seen many times. The chain recombines TRBV28 with TRBJ1-1; possibly TRBD1 for D (5 bases). CDR1 MDHEN and CDR2 SYDVKM come from the germline V gene. V lost 6 bases and J lost 13, with 21 bases in between. The CDR3 length is 13 residues. This CDR3 is CASRRERAVGDFF. The DNA of the CDR3 is TGTGCCAGCAGGCGGGAGAGGGCGGTAGGGGATTTCTTT.

This clonotype has ten or more counts. The rearrangement links TRBV12-3 or TRBV12-4 to TRBJ1-1; 7 bases line up with TRBD1. This CDR3 spans 13 amino acids. The V gene end was trimmed by 6 bases and the J gene end by 8 bases; junction bases not matched to a gene: 9. Written as DNA, the CDR3 is TGTGCCAGCAGGCAAAACCGGGACAGAGAAGCTTTCTTT. It codes for CASRQNRDREAFF.

This clonotype has more than one count but fewer than ten. CDR3 DNA sequence: TGTGCCAGCAGTGTGGAACTAGGAGGGTACGAGACCCAGTACTTC. Protein sequence: CASSVELGGYETQYF. The J gene is TRBJ2-5, the V gene TRBV6-1, with a tentative D call TRBD2 (6 bases). The germline gives CDR1 MNHNS, CDR2 SASEGT. The CDR3 covers 15 residues. V lost 4 bases and J 5 bases, leaving 17 bases between the germline ends.

This clonotype was observed many times. The chain joins TRBV6-1 to TRBJ2-5; D gene unclear. The V gene lost 0 bases and the J gene lost 5 bases, with 7 bases spanning the gap. The CDR3 sequence is 13 residues long. The V gene's germline CDR1 is MNHNS and CDR2 SASEGT. The DNA of the CDR3 is TGTGCCAGCAGTGAAGCAGACGGGGAGACCCAGTACTTC. This gives the protein CASSEADGETQYF.

V gene TRBV28 combines with J gene TRBJ1-2; D might be TRBD1 (5 bases). Germline V CDR1 and CDR2: MDHEN, SYDVKM. This CDR3 spans 13 amino acids. The V end was cut by 7 bases, the J end by 8 bases, with 17 bases between. The CDR3 DNA is TGTGCCAGCAAAACGGGGGGGGTTAACGGCTACACCTTC. It codes for CASKTGGVNGYTF.